Listed below are T cell receptor beta chains from one sample, sequenced in a study of T-cell memory formation after mild COVID-19. MiXCR, applied by TCRdb to the 5' RACE reads, yields one record per CDR3 protein. Seen here are roughly 550,000 distinct CDR3 sequences, 20% observed once, and the top ten hold around an eighth. Sequenced sample: PBMCs or a T cell subset sorted from them (not recorded which). The receptors were gathered from an adult woman who had mild COVID-19 (a few samples of this study predate the infection). Cell type and time point are not known. CDR3s include the opening cysteine and the closing phenylalanine or tryptophan. Each record gives: CDR3 protein, CDR3 DNA, D gene, V gene, clone size, J gene. The D gene is left open where the match is weak. Size is stated for part of the rows, as once, few or many counts, or as a class when the clone is expanded.

CASSQVSPSGRAETQYF,TGTGCCAGCAGCCAAGTGAGCCCTAGCGGGAGAGCAGAGACCCAGTACTTC,TRBD2,TRBV4-2,-,TRBJ2-5
CASSNQDFEAFF,TGTGCCAGCAGCAACCAAGACTTTGAAGCTTTCTTT,-,TRBV7-9,few,TRBJ1-1
CASSLPLAGVKDVQYF,TGTGCCAGCAGCCTCCCTCTAGCGGGAGTCAAGGATGTTCAGTACTTC,TRBD2,TRBV11-2,-,TRBJ2-4
CSARPHNSNNEQFF,TGCAGTGCACGACCCCACAACTCTAACAATGAGCAGTTCTTC,-,TRBV20-1,-,TRBJ2-1
CATSDGGQGDEQYF,TGTGCCACCAGTGATGGAGGACAGGGGGACGAGCAGTACTTC,TRBD1,TRBV24-1,-,TRBJ2-7
CASSPQRESYNEQFF,TGCGCCAGCAGCCCTCAGCGGGAGAGCTACAATGAGCAGTTCTTC,TRBD2,TRBV4-3,-,TRBJ2-1
CSAREELLEQFF,TGCAGTGCTAGAGAAGAACTCCTAGAGCAGTTCTTC,-,TRBV20-1,few,TRBJ2-1
CASSIRQVLDAQYF,TGTGCCAGCAGCATTCGACAAGTCCTTGATGCCCAGTACTTC,-,TRBV21-1,-,TRBJ2-5
CASSLAGRTDTQYF,TGTGCCAGCAGCTTGGCTGGCCGGACAGATACGCAGTATTTT,-,TRBV7-9,many,TRBJ2-3
CSVAPTGPGELFF,TGCAGCGTTGCCCCGACAGGCCCGGGGGAGCTGTTTTTT,-,TRBV29-1,few,TRBJ2-2
CASSPPEGSADTQYF,TGCGCCAGCAGCCCACCCGAGGGGAGCGCAGATACGCAGTATTTT,-,TRBV5-1,many,TRBJ2-3
CASSSIVSGTGELFF,TGCGCCAGCAGCTCGATAGTTTCGGGCACCGGGGAGCTGTTTTTT,-,TRBV5-1,few,TRBJ2-2
CASSLVYGGRSEQFF,TGTGCCAGCAGCTTAGTATATGGGGGCCGAAGCGAGCAGTTCTTC,-,TRBV11-2,few,TRBJ2-1
CASSRGQGALFAEAFF,TGTGCCAGCAGCAGGGGACAGGGGGCTCTTTTCGCTGAAGCTTTCTTT,TRBD1,TRBV11-2,few,TRBJ1-1
CAISEPGQGGDNEQFF,TGTGCCATCAGTGAACCCGGACAGGGAGGTGACAATGAGCAGTTCTTC,TRBD1,TRBV10-3,-,TRBJ2-1
CATSDPRGGTGHNEQFF,TGTGCCACCAGTGATCCCCGGGGAGGGACCGGACACAATGAGCAGTTCTTC,TRBD2,TRBV24-1,-,TRBJ2-1
CSAQGRLAYEQYF,TGCAGTGCCCAGGGGAGGCTTGCCTACGAGCAGTACTTC,-,TRBV20-1,-,TRBJ2-7
CASSFLAGGPGEQYF,TGTGCCAGCAGCTTTCTAGCGGGAGGGCCGGGGGAGCAGTACTTC,TRBD2,TRBV7-2,-,TRBJ2-7
CASSLLDNTGELFF,TGTGCCAGCAGCTTACTGGATAACACCGGGGAGCTGTTTTTT,-,TRBV7-3,-,TRBJ2-2
CASSLSRDFQNYEQYF,TGTGCCAGCAGCTTATCTCGGGACTTTCAGAACTACGAGCAGTACTTC,-,TRBV7-9,-,TRBJ2-7
CASRKRGQGNSPLHF,TGTGCCAGCAGGAAAAGGGGACAGGGAAATTCACCCCTCCACTTT,TRBD1,TRBV6-5,few,TRBJ1-6
CASSLSGRSSEQYF,TGTGCCAGCAGCTTGAGCGGGAGGAGCTCCGAGCAGTACTTC,TRBD2,TRBV7-2,many,TRBJ2-7
CASRLSGGPNEQFF,TGTGCCAGCAGACTTAGCGGGGGACCCAATGAGCAGTTCTTC,TRBD2,TRBV6-5,-,TRBJ2-1
CSVDKGRGTEAFF,TGCAGCGTTGATAAGGGAAGGGGCACTGAAGCTTTCTTT,-,TRBV29-1,-,TRBJ1-1
CSARRGGVFYNEQFF,TGCAGTGCTAGACGCGGGGGGGTTTTCTACAATGAGCAGTTCTTC,TRBD2,TRBV20-1,-,TRBJ2-1
CASAGDGGRSTDTQYF,TGCGCCAGCGCCGGTGACGGGGGGCGAAGCACAGATACGCAGTATTTT,-,TRBV5-1,-,TRBJ2-3
CATSRGGSQGPQHF,TGTGCCACCAGTCGGGGGGGGTCGCAGGGGCCCCAGCATTTT,-,TRBV24-1,few,TRBJ1-5
CASSFRGAEAFF,TGTGCCAGCAGCTTCAGGGGAGCTGAAGCTTTCTTT,-,TRBV7-2,-,TRBJ1-1
CASSIGVGLRDNEQFF,TGTGCCAGTAGTATAGGCGTCGGGTTAAGAGACAATGAGCAGTTCTTC,-,TRBV19,-,TRBJ2-1
CSAPTSGGPAGIYEQYF,TGCAGTGCTCCGACTAGCGGGGGTCCCGCCGGGATATACGAGCAGTACTTC,TRBD2,TRBV20-1,few,TRBJ2-7
CASSQRGFTDTQYF,TGTGCCAGCAGCCAGAGGGGCTTCACAGATACGCAGTATTTT,-,TRBV3-1,few,TRBJ2-3
CASSLGGGRETDTQYF,TGTGCCAGCAGCTTAGGGGGGGGCCGTGAAACAGATACGCAGTATTTT,-,TRBV7-2,few,TRBJ2-3
CASSLRRTDSEQYF,TGTGCCAGCAGTTTACGAAGGACCGACAGCGAGCAGTACTTC,-,TRBV28,once,TRBJ2-7
CASSQGTAYGYTF,TGTGCCAGCAGCCAAGGGACAGCTTATGGCTACACCTTC,-,TRBV3-1,few,TRBJ1-2
CASSNTGVGEKLFF,TGCGCCAGCAGCAATACAGGGGTGGGTGAAAAACTGTTTTTT,TRBD1,TRBV4-1,-,TRBJ1-4
CASSLPGLAGTYEQYF,TGTGCCAGCAGCTTACCGGGACTAGCGGGTACCTACGAGCAGTACTTC,TRBD2,TRBV11-2,-,TRBJ2-7
CATSDFAEGETQYF,TGTGCCACCAGTGATTTTGCAGAGGGGGAGACCCAGTACTTC,-,TRBV24-1,-,TRBJ2-5
CASSYGRGFHGELFF,TGTGCCAGCAGTTACGGCCGGGGATTTCACGGGGAGCTGTTTTTT,-,TRBV6-5,few,TRBJ2-2
CSVLGQPSEQYF,TGCAGCGTTTTGGGACAGCCGAGCGAGCAGTACTTC,TRBD1,TRBV29-1,few,TRBJ2-7
CANRRDEKLFF,TGTGCCAATAGGCGGGATGAAAAACTGTTTTTT,-,TRBV2,-,TRBJ1-4
CASSLAVRGTEAFF,TGTGCCAGCAGCTTGGCCGTGAGGGGTACTGAAGCTTTCTTT,-,TRBV5-6,few,TRBJ1-1
CASSDISLAARQETQYF,TGTGCCAGCAGTGACATCTCCCTAGCGGCCAGACAAGAGACCCAGTACTTC,TRBD2,TRBV2,few,TRBJ2-5
CSARGLALHRQYF,TGCAGTGCTAGGGGACTAGCCCTTCACCGACAGTACTTC,TRBD2,TRBV20-1,-,TRBJ2-7
CATSRDRTLWEQYF,TGTGCCACCAGCAGAGATCGGACCCTGTGGGAGCAGTACTTC,-,TRBV15,-,TRBJ2-7
CASSSRFWKLAGTWAFPDTQYF,TGTGCCAGCAGTTCTAGGTTCTGGAAACTAGCGGGAACGTGGGCTTTCCCAGATACGCAGTATTTT,TRBD2,TRBV12-3/TRBV12-4,-,TRBJ2-3
CASSFGGGDEQYF,TGTGCCAGCAGTTTTGGGGGGGGCGACGAGCAGTACTTC,-,TRBV12-3/TRBV12-4,many,TRBJ2-7
CASSLMAKETQYF,TGCGCCAGCAGCTTGATGGCGAAAGAGACCCAGTACTTC,-,TRBV5-1,-,TRBJ2-5
CASSLGSSGVYEQYF,TGTGCCAGCAGCTTGGGGTCTAGCGGGGTCTACGAGCAGTACTTC,TRBD2,TRBV5-4,-,TRBJ2-7
CASSQAQGSWSETGELFF,TGTGCCAGCAGCCAAGCCCAGGGTAGTTGGTCGGAAACCGGGGAGCTGTTTTTT,-,TRBV3-1,few,TRBJ2-2
CASSQEGSERWAEAFF,TGTGCCAGCAGCCAAGAGGGATCGGAGAGGTGGGCTGAAGCTTTCTTT,-,TRBV3-1,-,TRBJ1-1
CASSYGPEVPSTDTQYF,TGTGCCAGCAGTTACGGTCCTGAAGTCCCCAGCACAGATACGCAGTATTTT,-,TRBV6-2/TRBV6-3,-,TRBJ2-3
CASSEPGRTYEQYF,TGTGCCAGCAGCGAACCGGGGAGAACCTACGAGCAGTACTTC,-,TRBV7-9,few,TRBJ2-7
CASSETRTVDTQYF,TGTGCCAGCAGTGAAACCCGGACAGTAGATACGCAGTATTTT,-,TRBV25-1,-,TRBJ2-3
CAWSARVGGYTF,TGTGCCTGGAGTGCCCGGGTAGGGGGCTACACCTTC,-,TRBV30,-,TRBJ1-2
CASSQAGTGSYEQYF,TGCGCCAGCAGCCAAGCCGGGACAGGGTCCTACGAGCAGTACTTC,TRBD1,TRBV4-1,-,TRBJ2-7
CASSGTGGRAEAFF,TGTGCCAGCAGCGGTACAGGGGGCCGGGCTGAAGCTTTCTTT,TRBD1,TRBV3-1,-,TRBJ1-1